This T cell receptor beta chain was recorded in a study of Tregs in tolerant kidney transplant recipients. Some clones are missing from TCRdb's copy, which holds only in-frame ones; the method was immunoSEQ multiplex PCR. The sample consists of 60,000 to 95,000 clones, 95% to 98% of them appearing once. This clone occurred once. Additional DNA sequences in this sample encode the identical CDR3. V gave up 8 bases and J gave up 0 bases, with 14 bases separating them. There are 14 residues in the CDR3. Looked up from germline, CDR1 is MNHNS and CDR2 is SASEGT. This receptor was taken from a human donor who received a combined kidney and bone marrow transplant. Sequences were derived from CD4+ T cells from blood, sampled before the transplant. The rearrangement links TRBV6-1 to TRBJ2-7, with D perhaps TRBD2 (7 bases). The CDR3 loop reads CASSGGRGSYEQYF. In DNA form, the CDR3 reads TGTGCCAGCTCGGGGGGCAGGGGCTCCTACGAGCAGTACTTC.